A selection of T cell receptor beta chains follows, all from one sample in a study of cytomegalovirus exposure and HLA in healthy donors. Sequenced by immunoSEQ multiplex PCR; TCRdb stores in-frame clones only, minus some. There are approximately 210,000 clones in the sample; more than 75% occur only once, and 1% to 1.5% lies in the top ten. What was sequenced was PBMCs. Every receptor here comes from a man aged 25-45 years in good health and CMV-seronegative. CDR3s include the opening cysteine and the closing phenylalanine or tryptophan. D genes are given only for firm matches. Size values are once, few and many counts, or a class for expanded clones, and some rows have none.

-,TRBV19,TRBJ2-7,-,CASSTRTVSYEQYF,TGTGCCAGTAGTACAAGGACAGTCTCCTACGAGCAGTACTTC
TRBD1,TRBV27,TRBJ2-5,-,CASSYGTAETQYF,TGTGCCAGCAGTTACGGGACAGCAGAGACCCAGTACTTC
TRBD1,TRBV15,TRBJ2-7,-,CATSRRQGTVHEQYF,TGTGCCACCAGCCGCCGACAGGGTACCGTCCACGAGCAGTACTTC
-,TRBV18,TRBJ2-5,once,CASSPRASGVRETQYF,TGTGCCAGCTCACCCAGGGCATCGGGAGTTCGAGAGACCCAGTACTTC
TRBD1,TRBV23-1,TRBJ2-1,-,CASTQGQGAEDWGFF,TGCGCCAGCACCCAGGGACAGGGAGCGGAGGATTGGGGGTTCTTC
TRBD1,TRBV19,TRBJ2-7,-,CASSLTGTGLGYEQYF,TGTGCCAGTAGTCTCACCGGGACAGGGCTCGGCTACGAGCAGTACTTC
-,TRBV6-5,TRBJ2-7,-,CASRSGVGGYEQYF,TGTGCCAGCCGCTCGGGGGTTGGGGGCTACGAGCAGTACTTC
-,TRBV30,TRBJ2-4,-,CAWSVLGRGLAKNIQYF,TGTGCCTGGAGTGTACTTGGGCGGGGCCTAGCCAAAAACATTCAGTACTTC
-,TRBV5-6,TRBJ2-1,-,CASSLEGRDTYNEQFF,TGTGCCAGCAGCTTGGAAGGTCGGGATACATACAATGAGCAGTTCTTC
TRBD2,TRBV27,TRBJ2-1,-,CATQGLAGGNEQFF,TGTGCCACCCAGGGACTAGCGGGAGGCAATGAGCAGTTCTTC
TRBD1,TRBV5-5,TRBJ1-1,-,CASSLGQGREAFF,TGTGCCAGCAGCTTGGGACAGGGCAGAGAAGCTTTCTTT
-,TRBV9,TRBJ2-2,-,CASSERGGNTGELFF,TGTGCCAGCAGTGAAAGAGGGGGGAACACCGGGGAGCTGTTTTTT
TRBD1,TRBV6-1,TRBJ2-7,-,CASTYGQGYEQYF,TGTGCCAGCACTTATGGACAGGGTTACGAGCAGTACTTC
-,TRBV7-9,TRBJ1-5,-,CSSSFTDQPQHF,TGTTCCAGCAGCTTTACGGATCAGCCCCAGCATTTT
TRBD1,TRBV18,TRBJ2-7,-,CASSPPRATGDSYEQYF,TGTGCCAGCTCACCACCCAGGGCGACAGGGGACTCCTACGAGCAGTACTTC
-,TRBV6-5,TRBJ1-3,-,CASGGANSGNTIYF,TGTGCCAGCGGAGGGGCCAACTCTGGAAACACCATATATTTT
-,TRBV7-2,TRBJ1-2,once,CASSQDKAGIYGYTF,TGTGCCAGCAGCCAAGACAAGGCAGGGATCTATGGCTACACCTTC
-,TRBV5-6,TRBJ2-4,-,CASSSSLAKNIQYF,TGTGCCAGCAGCTCGAGTCTAGCCAAAAACATTCAGTACTTC
-,TRBV5-4,TRBJ2-1,-,CASSSFSGALYNEQFF,TGTGCCAGCAGCTCCTTCAGCGGAGCCCTCTACAATGAGCAGTTCTTC
-,TRBV5-1,TRBJ2-2,-,CASSLEGHTNTGELFF,TGCGCCAGCAGCTTGGAGGGACACACGAACACCGGGGAGCTGTTTTTT
TRBD2,TRBV2,TRBJ2-5,once,CASRLLAGAKETQYF,TGTGCCAGCAGGCTTCTAGCGGGGGCTAAAGAGACCCAGTACTTC
-,TRBV18,TRBJ1-5,-,CASSPDIRSGQPQHF,TGTGCCAGCTCACCCGATATAAGGTCAGGTCAGCCCCAGCATTTT
TRBD2,TRBV30,TRBJ2-1,few,CALGAAGLDRVF,TGTGCCTTAGGGGCAGCGGGACTAGATAGGGTCTTC
TRBD1,TRBV7-8,TRBJ1-5,-,CASSMGQGNNQPQHF,TGTGCCAGCAGCATGGGACAGGGAAACAATCAGCCCCAGCATTTT
-,TRBV19,TRBJ2-3,-,CASKARASTDTQYF,TGTGCCAGTAAAGCCAGGGCTAGCACAGATACGCAGTATTTT
TRBD1,TRBV23-1,TRBJ1-6,-,CASSHISRDRHNSPLHF,TGCGCCAGCAGTCATATATCCCGGGACAGGCATAATTCACCCCTCCACTTT
-,TRBV1,TRBJ1-5,-,CTSSQGKPGERSNQPQHF,TGCACCAGCAGCCAAGGGAAACCAGGGGAGAGGAGCAATCAGCCCCAGCATTTT
-,TRBV9,TRBJ1-4,-,CASSPQGEKLFF,TGTGCCAGCAGCCCCCAGGGCGAAAAACTGTTTTTT
TRBD1,TRBV5-1,TRBJ2-7,-,CASSPGQEYEQYF,TGCGCCAGCAGCCCAGGACAGGAGTACGAGCAGTACTTC
-,TRBV5-6,TRBJ1-1,-,CASSWLSQAPQRAFF,TGTGCCAGCAGCTGGCTGTCACAGGCCCCCCAGAGAGCTTTCTTT
-,TRBV30,TRBJ1-1,once,CAWSVGGNTEAFF,TGTGCCTGGAGTGTAGGAGGGAACACTGAAGCTTTCTTT
TRBD1,TRBV2,TRBJ1-2,-,CASSPGQGITHNYGYTF,TGTGCCAGCAGTCCGGGACAGGGGATAACACACAACTATGGCTACACCTTC
TRBD1,TRBV7-8,TRBJ1-3,-,CASSHLRDRAGNTIYF,TGTGCCAGCAGTCATCTCCGGGACAGAGCTGGAAACACCATATATTTT
-,TRBV5-5,TRBJ2-7,-,CASSLEWQGYEQYF,TGTGCCAGCAGCTTGGAATGGCAGGGCTACGAGCAGTACTTC
TRBD2,TRBV7-8,TRBJ2-5,-,CASSLDGRALETQYF,TGTGCCAGCAGCTTAGACGGGAGGGCCCTGGAGACCCAGTACTTC
-,TRBV27,TRBJ2-7,-,CASSFSFETYEQYF,TGTGCCAGCAGTTTTAGCTTTGAGACTTACGAGCAGTACTTC
-,TRBV5-1,TRBJ2-5,-,CASSLDTTQETQYF,TGCGCCAGCAGCTTGGACACAACCCAAGAGACCCAGTACTTC
TRBD2,TRBV15,TRBJ2-3,-,CATSRGTFDRGGTSGDTQYF,TGTGCCACCAGCAGAGGAACCTTCGACAGGGGGGGGACTAGCGGAGATACGCAGTATTTT
TRBD1,TRBV28,TRBJ1-3,-,CASGYRGSGNTIYF,TGTGCCAGCGGGTACAGGGGATCTGGAAACACCATATATTTT
TRBD1,TRBV19,TRBJ1-1,-,CASNGRGTGGTEAFF,TGTGCCAGTAACGGGAGGGGGACAGGGGGTACTGAAGCTTTCTTT
-,TRBV28,TRBJ2-7,-,CASSLAGGQGRYEQYF,TGTGCCAGCAGTTTAGCGGGGGGACAGGGTCGATACGAGCAGTACTTC